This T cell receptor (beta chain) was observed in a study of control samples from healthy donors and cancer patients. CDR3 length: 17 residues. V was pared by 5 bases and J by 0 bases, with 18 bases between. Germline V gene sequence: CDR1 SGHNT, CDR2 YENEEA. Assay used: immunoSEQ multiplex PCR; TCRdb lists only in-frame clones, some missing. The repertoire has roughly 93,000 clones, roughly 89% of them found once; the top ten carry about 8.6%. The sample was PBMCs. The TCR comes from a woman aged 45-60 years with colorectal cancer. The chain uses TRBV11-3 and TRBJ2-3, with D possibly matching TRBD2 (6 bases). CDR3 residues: CASSRPPSGTSTDTQYF. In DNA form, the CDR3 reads TGTGCCAGCAGCCGCCCCCCTTCCGGGACTAGCACAGATACGCAGTATTTT.